This T cell receptor beta chain was documented in a study of Tregs in tolerant kidney transplant recipients. Regulatory T cells were sorted from thawed PBMCs rested overnight at 37°C with approximately 210 IU/ml IL-2. The ends lost 4 bases at V and 2 bases at J; junction bases unmatched: 12. Per the germline V gene, CDR1 is LNHNV and CDR2 is YYDKDF (reference sequence). The CDR3 consists of 19 residues. Method: immunoSEQ multiplex PCR; TCRdb's copy keeps in-frame clones and lacks some. The table shows 70,000 to 95,000 clones, with around 93% occurring only once. The specimen was Tregs from blood, collected before the transplant. The rearrangement joins TRBV15 to TRBJ2-6; the match to TRBD2 covers 9 bases. The source is a human donor who received a combined kidney and bone marrow transplant. The CDR3 coding sequence is TGTGCCACCAGCACACTAGGGGGCGGGAGGGCCCCTGGGGCCAACGTCCTGACTTTC. It yields the protein CATSTLGGGRAPGANVLTF.